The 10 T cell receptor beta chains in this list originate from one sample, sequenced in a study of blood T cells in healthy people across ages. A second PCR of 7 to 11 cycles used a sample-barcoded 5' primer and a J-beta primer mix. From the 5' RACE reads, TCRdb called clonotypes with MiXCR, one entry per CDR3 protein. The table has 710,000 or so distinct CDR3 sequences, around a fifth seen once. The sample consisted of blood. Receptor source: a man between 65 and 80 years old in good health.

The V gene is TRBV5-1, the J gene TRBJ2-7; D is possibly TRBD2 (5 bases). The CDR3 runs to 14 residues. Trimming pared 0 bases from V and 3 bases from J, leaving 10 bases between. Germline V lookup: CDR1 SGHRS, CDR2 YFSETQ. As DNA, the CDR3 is TGCGCCAGCAGCTTGGAGCCGGGGAACTACGAGCAGTACTTC. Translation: CASSLEPGNYEQYF.

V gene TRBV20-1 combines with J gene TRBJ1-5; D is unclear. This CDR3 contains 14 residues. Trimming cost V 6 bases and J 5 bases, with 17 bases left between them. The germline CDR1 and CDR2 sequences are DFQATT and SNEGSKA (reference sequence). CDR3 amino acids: CSANRKGLDQPQHF. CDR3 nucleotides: TGCAGTGCCAATCGGAAGGGCCTGGATCAGCCCCAGCATTTT.

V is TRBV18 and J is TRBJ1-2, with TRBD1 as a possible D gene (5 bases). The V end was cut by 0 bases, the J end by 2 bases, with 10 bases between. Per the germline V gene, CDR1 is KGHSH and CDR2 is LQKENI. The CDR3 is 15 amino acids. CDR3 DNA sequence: TGTGCCAGCTCACCACCGGGTCGACAGAACTATGGCTACACCTTC. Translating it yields CASSPPGRQNYGYTF.

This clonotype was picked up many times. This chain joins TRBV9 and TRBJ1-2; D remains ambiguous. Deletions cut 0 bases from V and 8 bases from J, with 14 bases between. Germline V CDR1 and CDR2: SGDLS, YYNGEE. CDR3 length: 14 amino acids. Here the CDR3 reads CASSVVPGGKGYTF. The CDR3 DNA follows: TGTGCCAGCAGCGTAGTCCCGGGAGGAAAGGGCTACACCTTC. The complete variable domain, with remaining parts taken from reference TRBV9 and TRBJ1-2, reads DSGVTQTPKHLITATGQRVTLRCSPRSGDLSVYWYQQSLDQGLQFLIQYYNGEERAKGNILERFSAQQFPDLHSELNLSSLELGDSALYFCASSVVPGGKGYTFGSGTRLTVV.

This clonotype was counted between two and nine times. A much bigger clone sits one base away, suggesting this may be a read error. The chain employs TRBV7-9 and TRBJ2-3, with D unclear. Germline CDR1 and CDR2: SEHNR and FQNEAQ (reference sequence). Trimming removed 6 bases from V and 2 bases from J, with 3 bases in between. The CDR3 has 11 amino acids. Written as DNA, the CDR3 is TGTGCCAGCAGACCCACAGATACGCAGTATTTT. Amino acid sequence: CASRPTDTQYF.

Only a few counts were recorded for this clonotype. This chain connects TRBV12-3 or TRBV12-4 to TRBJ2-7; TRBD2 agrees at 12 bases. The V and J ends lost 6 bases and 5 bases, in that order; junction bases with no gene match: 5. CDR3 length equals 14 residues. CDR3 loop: CASRAGLAGNEQYF. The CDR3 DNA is TGTGCCAGCAGGGCAGGACTAGCGGGGAACGAGCAGTACTTC.

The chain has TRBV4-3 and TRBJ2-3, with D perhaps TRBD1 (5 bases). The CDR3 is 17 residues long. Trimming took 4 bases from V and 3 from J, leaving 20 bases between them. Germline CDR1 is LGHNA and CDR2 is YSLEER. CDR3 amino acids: CASSRLWGFAGTDTQYF. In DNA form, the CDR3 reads TGCGCCAGCAGCCGCCTCTGGGGCTTTGCAGGTACAGATACGCAGTATTTT.

The CDR3 nucleotides are TGTGCCAGTTGGGGACAGAAAAACTATGGCTACACCTTC. Translated, it gives CASWGQKNYGYTF. The chain has TRBV19 and TRBJ1-2, with 7 bases matching TRBD1. The germline CDR1 and CDR2 sequences are LNHDA and SQIVND (reference sequence). V lost 8 bases and J lost 2; bases outside the gene matches: 5. This CDR3 is 13 amino acids long. Full variable domain (missing parts from reference TRBV19 and TRBJ1-2): DGGITQSPKYLFRKEGQNVTLSCEQNLNHDAMYWYRQDPGQGLRLIYYSQIVNDFQKGDIAEGYSVSREKKESFPLTVTSAQKNPTAFYLCASWGQKNYGYTFGSGTRLTVV.

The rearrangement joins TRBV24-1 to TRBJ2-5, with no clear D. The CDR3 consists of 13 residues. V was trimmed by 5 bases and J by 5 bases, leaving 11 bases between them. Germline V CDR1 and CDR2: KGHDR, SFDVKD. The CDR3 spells CATSGVQKETQYF. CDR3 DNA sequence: TGTGCCACCAGTGGCGTGCAAAAGGAGACCCAGTACTTC.

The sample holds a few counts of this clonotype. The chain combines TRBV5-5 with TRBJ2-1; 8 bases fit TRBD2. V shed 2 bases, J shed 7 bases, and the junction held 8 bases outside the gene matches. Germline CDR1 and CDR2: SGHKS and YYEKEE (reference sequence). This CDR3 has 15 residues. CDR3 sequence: CASSFVAGSENEQFF. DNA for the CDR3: TGTGCCAGCAGCTTCGTAGCGGGGTCGGAAAATGAGCAGTTCTTC.